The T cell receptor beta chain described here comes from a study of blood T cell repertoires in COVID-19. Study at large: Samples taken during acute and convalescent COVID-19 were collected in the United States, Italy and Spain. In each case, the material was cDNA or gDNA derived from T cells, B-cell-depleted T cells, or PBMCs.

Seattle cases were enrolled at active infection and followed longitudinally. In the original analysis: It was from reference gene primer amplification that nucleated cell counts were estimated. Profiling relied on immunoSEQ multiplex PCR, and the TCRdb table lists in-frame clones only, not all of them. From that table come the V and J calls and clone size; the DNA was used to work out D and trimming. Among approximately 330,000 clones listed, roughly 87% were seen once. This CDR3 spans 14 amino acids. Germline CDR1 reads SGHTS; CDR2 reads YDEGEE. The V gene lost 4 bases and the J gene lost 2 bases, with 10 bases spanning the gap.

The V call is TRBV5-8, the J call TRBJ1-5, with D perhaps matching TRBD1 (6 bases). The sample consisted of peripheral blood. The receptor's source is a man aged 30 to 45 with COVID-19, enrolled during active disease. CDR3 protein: CASSRDNGNQPQHF. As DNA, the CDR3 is TGTGCCAGCAGCCGGGACAACGGCAATCAGCCCCAGCATTTT.